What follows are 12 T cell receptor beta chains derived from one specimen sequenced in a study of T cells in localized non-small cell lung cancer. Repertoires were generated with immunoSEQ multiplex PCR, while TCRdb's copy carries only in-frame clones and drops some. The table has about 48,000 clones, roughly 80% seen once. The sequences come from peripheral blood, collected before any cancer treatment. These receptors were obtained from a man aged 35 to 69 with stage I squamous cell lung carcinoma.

CDR3 nucleotide sequence: TGTGCCAGCTCACCGGTACCTAGCGGGGGGACTAGCACAGATACGCAGTATTTT. Encoded protein: CASSPVPSGGTSTDTQYF. The genes are TRBV18 and TRBJ2-3, with 11 bases that match TRBD2. The V segment lost 3 bases and the J segment 0 bases; nucleotides outside the gene matches: 8. CDR1 KGHSH and CDR2 LQKENI come from the germline V gene. The CDR3 contains 18 residues. Together with reference TRBV18 and TRBJ2-3, the CDR3 gives the full variable domain: NAGVMQNPRHLVRRRGQEARLRCSPMKGHSHVYWYRQLPEEGLKFMVYLQKENIIDESGMPKERFSAEFPKEGPSILRIQQVVRGDSAAYFCASSPVPSGGTSTDTQYFGPGTRLTVL.

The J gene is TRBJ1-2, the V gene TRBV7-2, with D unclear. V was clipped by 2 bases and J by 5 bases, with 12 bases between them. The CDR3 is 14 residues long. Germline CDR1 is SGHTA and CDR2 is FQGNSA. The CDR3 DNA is TGTGCCAGCAGCTTAAATGGTGGGGTTTATGGCTACACCTTC. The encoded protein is CASSLNGGVYGYTF. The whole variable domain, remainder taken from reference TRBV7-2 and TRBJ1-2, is GAGVSQSPSNKVTEKGKDVELRCDPISGHTALYWYRQSLGQGLEFLIYFQGNSAPDKSGLPSDRFSAERTGGSVSTLTIQRTQQEDSAVYLCASSLNGGVYGYTFGSGTRLTVV.

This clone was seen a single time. The CDR3 coding sequence is TGTGCCAGCAGCGTAGGGGCAGGTTTGACGAATACGCAGTATTTT. This gives the protein CASSVGAGLTNTQYF. The V gene is TRBV9, the J gene TRBJ2-3; D remains unclear. This CDR3 is built from 15 residues. V shed 0 bases and J shed 7 bases, with 15 bases lying between them. CDR1 and CDR2 (germline): SGDLS, YYNGEE.

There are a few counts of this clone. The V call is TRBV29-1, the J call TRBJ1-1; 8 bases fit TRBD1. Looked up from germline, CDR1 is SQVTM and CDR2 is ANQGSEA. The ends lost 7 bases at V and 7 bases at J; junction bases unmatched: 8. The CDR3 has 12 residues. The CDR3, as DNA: TGCAGCGGGAACCAGGGGGCTCGTGAAGCTTTCTTT. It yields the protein CSGNQGAREAFF.

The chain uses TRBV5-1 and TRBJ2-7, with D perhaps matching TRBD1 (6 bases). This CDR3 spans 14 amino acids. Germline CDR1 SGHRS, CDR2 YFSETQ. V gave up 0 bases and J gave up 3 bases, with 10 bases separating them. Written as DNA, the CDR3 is TGCGCCAGCAGCTTGGGACAGGTTGACTACGAGCAGTACTTC. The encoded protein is CASSLGQVDYEQYF.

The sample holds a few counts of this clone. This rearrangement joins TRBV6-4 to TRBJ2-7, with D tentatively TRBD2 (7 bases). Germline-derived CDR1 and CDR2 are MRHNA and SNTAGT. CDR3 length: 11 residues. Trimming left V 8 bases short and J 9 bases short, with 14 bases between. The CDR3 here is CASPLGGPQYF. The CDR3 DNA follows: TGTGCCAGCCCATTGGGGGGGCCGCAGTACTTC.

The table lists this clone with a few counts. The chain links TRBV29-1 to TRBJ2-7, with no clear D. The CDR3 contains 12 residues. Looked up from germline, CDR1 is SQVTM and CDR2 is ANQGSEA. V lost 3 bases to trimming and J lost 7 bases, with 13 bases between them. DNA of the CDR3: TGCAGCGTTGAGAGTGCCTCTCGGGAGCAGTACTTC. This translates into CSVESASREQYF.

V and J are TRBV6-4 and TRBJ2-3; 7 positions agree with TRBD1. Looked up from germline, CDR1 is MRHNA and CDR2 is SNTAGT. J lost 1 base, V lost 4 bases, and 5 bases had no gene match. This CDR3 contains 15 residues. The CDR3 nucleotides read TGTGCCAGCAGTGTCTCTGGACAGGGCACAGATACGCAGTATTTT. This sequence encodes CASSVSGQGTDTQYF.

CDR3 in amino acids: CASSRPNEKLFF. The CDR3 DNA follows: TGTGCCAGCAGCCGACCAAATGAAAAACTGTTTTTT. The chain combines TRBV6-6 with TRBJ1-4, with D uncertain. The CDR3 spans 12 residues. CDR1 and CDR2 from the germline V gene are MNHNY and SVGAGI (reference sequence). Trimming shortened V by 6 bases and J by 5 bases, and 7 bases separated the two germline ends.

The CDR3 region has the DNA TGTGCCAGCAGTTATATGGTCCAGACCACAGATACGCAGTATTTT. Translated: CASSYMVQTTDTQYF. The V gene is TRBV6-6, the J gene TRBJ2-3; unclear D gene. Germline CDR1 reads MNHNY; CDR2 reads SVGAGI (reference sequence). The CDR3 runs to 15 residues. V lost 3 bases and J lost 2, with 12 bases in between.

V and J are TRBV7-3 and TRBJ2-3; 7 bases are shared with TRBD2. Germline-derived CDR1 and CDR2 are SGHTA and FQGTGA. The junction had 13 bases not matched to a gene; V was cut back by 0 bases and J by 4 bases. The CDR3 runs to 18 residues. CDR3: CASSLTGRGGARSDTQYF. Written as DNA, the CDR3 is TGTGCCAGCAGCTTAACCGGGCGGGGAGGGGCGCGATCAGATACGCAGTATTTT.

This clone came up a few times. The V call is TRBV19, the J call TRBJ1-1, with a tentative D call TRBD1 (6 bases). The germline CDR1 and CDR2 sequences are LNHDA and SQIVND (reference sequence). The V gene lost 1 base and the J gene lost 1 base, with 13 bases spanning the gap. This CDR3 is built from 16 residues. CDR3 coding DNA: TGTGCCAGTAGTATAGGCGCAGGGGAGGGGAACACTGAAGCTTTCTTT. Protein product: CASSIGAGEGNTEAFF.